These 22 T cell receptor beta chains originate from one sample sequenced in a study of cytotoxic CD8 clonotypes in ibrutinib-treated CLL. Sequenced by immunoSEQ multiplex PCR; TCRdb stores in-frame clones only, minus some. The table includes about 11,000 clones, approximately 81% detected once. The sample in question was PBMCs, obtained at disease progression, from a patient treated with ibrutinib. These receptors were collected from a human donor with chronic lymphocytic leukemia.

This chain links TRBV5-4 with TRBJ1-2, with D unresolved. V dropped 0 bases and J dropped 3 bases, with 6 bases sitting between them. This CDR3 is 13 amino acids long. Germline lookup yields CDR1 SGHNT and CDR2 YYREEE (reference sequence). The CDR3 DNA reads TGTGCCAGCAGCTTGGTCGGCTACTATGGCTACACCTTC. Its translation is CASSLVGYYGYTF.

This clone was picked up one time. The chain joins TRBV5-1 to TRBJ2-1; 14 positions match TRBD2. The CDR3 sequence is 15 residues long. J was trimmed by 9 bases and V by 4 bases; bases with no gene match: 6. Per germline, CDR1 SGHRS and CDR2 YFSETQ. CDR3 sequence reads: CASSPGTSGRLEQFF. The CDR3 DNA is TGCGCCAGCAGCCCGGGGACTAGCGGGAGACTTGAGCAGTTCTTC.

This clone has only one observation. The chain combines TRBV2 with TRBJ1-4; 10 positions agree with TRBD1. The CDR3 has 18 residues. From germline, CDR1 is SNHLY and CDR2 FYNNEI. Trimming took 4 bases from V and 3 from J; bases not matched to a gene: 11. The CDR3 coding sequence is TGTGCCAGCAGTGGGGACAGGGGCCGTTCCGTGGCTAATGAAAAACTGTTTTTT. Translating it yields CASSGDRGRSVANEKLFF.

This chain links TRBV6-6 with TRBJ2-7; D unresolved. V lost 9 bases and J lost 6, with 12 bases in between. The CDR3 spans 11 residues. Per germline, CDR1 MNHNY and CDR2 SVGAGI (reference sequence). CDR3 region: CASRSPGEQYF. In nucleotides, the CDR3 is TGTGCCAGTAGGTCACCGGGCGAGCAGTACTTC.

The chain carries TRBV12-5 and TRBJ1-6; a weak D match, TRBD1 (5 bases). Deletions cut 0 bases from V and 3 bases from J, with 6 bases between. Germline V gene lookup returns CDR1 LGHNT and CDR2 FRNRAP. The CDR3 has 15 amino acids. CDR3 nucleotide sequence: TGTGCTAGTGGTTTGGTAGGGGTCTATAATTCACCCCTCCACTTT. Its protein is CASGLVGVYNSPLHF.

The CDR3 protein is CASSSGGANEKLFF. CDR3 in DNA: TGTGCCAGCAGTTCAGGGGGAGCTAATGAAAAACTGTTTTTT. The V gene is TRBV6-1, the J gene TRBJ1-4, with 7 bases matching TRBD1. With 5 bases clipped from V and 3 bases from J, the junction kept 3 bases outside the gene matches. The V gene's germline CDR1 is MNHNS and CDR2 SASEGT. The CDR3 contains 14 residues.

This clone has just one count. CDR3 sequence reads: CASSSSSGFSTDTQYF. The CDR3 DNA follows: TGTGCCAGCAGCTCATCTAGCGGGTTTAGCACAGATACGCAGTATTTT. The chain is built from TRBV11-2 and TRBJ2-3, with 8 bases matching TRBD2. The V and J ends lost 4 bases and 0 bases, in that order; junction bases with no gene match: 6. CDR1 and CDR2 (germline): SGHAT, FQNNGV. The CDR3 length is 16 residues.

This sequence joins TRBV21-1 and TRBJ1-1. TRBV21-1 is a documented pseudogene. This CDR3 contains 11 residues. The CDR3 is CASGREDEAFF. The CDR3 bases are TGTGCCAGCGGTCGGGAGGATGAAGCTTTCTTT.

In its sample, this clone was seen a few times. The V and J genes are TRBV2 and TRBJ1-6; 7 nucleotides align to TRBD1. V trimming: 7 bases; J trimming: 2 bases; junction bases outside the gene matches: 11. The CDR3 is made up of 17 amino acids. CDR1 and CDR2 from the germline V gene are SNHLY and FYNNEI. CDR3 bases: TGTGCCAGCAAGGTCAGACTAGGGGGCGCCTATAATTCACCCCTCCACTTT. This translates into CASKVRLGGAYNSPLHF.

In DNA, the CDR3 is TGTGCCAGCAGCGACCGACCCCGGGACAAGCAGTACTTC. Its translation is CASSDRPRDKQYF. The rearrangement links TRBV9 to TRBJ2-7; possibly TRBD1 for D (6 bases). There are 13 residues in the CDR3. Germline loops: CDR1 SGDLS, CDR2 YYNGEE. Trimming removed 3 bases from V and 8 bases from J, with 15 bases in between.

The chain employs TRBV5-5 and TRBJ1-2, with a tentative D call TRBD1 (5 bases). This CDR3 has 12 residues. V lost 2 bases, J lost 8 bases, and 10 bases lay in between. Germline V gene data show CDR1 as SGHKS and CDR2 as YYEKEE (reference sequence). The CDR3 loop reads CASSFGGSGYTF. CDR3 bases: TGTGCCAGCAGCTTCGGGGGATCAGGCTACACCTTC.

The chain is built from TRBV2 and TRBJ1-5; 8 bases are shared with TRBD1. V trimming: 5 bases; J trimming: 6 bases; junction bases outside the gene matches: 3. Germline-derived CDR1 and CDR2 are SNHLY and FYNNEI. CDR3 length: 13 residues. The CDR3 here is CASSPDRAQPQHF. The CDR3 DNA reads TGTGCCAGCAGTCCGGACAGGGCTCAGCCCCAGCATTTT.

The CDR3 DNA reads as TGTGCCATCAACCCGGCGGGCGGGACTAGCGGGAAGCAGTACTTC. Translation: CAINPAGGTSGKQYF. The V call is TRBV28, the J call TRBJ2-7; 13 nucleotides align to TRBD2. V was clipped by 10 bases and J by 8 bases; unmatched bases: 14. Germline lookup yields CDR1 MDHEN and CDR2 SYDVKM. The CDR3 is 15 residues long.

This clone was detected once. This CDR3 is CAWSPLYGYTF. The CDR3 coding sequence is TGTGCCTGGAGTCCTTTATATGGCTACACCTTC. The V gene is TRBV30, the J gene TRBJ1-2; no reliable D call. Trimming took off 2 bases at V and 5 bases at J, with 6 bases between the two ends. The V gene's germline CDR1 is GTSNPN and CDR2 SVGIG (reference sequence). This CDR3 spans 11 amino acids.

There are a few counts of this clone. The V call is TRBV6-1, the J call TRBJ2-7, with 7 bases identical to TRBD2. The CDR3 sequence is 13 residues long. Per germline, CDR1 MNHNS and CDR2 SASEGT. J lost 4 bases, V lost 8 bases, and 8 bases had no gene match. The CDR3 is CASAGGFEYEQYF. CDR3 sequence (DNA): TGTGCCAGCGCCGGGGGGTTTGAGTACGAGCAGTACTTC.

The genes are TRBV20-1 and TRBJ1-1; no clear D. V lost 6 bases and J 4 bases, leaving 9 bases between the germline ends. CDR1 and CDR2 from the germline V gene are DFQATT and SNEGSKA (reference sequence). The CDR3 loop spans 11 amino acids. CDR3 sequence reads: CSAPHSTEAFF. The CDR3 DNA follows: TGCAGTGCCCCGCATAGCACTGAAGCTTTCTTT.

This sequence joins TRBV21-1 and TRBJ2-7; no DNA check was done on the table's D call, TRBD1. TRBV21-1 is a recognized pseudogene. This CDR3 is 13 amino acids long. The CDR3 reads CASSKREDRWEYF. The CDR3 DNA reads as TGTGCCAGCAGCAAAAGGGAGGACAGGTGGGAGTACTTC.

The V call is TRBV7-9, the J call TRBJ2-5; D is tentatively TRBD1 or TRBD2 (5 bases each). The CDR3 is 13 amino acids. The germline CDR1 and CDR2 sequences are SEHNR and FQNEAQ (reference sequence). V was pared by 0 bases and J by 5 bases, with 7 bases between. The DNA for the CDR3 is TGTGCCAGCAGCTTAGCGGGGGATGAGACCCAGTACTTC. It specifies CASSLAGDETQYF.

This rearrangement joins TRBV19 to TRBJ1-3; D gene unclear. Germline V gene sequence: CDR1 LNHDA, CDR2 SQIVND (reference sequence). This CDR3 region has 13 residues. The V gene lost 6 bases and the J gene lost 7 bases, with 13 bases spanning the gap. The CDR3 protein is CASRVGLGNTIYF. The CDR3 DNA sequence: TGTGCCAGTAGGGTGGGCTTGGGGAACACCATATATTTT.

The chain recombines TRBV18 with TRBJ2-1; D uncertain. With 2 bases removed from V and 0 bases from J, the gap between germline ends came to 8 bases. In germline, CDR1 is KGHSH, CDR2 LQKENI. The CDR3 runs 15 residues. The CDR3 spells CASSPLAGSYNEQFF. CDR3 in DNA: TGTGCCAGCTCACCATTGGCCGGCTCCTACAATGAGCAGTTCTTC.

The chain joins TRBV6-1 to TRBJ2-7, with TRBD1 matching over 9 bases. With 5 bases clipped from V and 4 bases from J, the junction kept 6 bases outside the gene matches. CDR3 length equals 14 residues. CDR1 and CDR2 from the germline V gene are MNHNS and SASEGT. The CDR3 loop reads CASSRTGVGYEQYF. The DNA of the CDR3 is TGTGCCAGCAGTAGGACAGGGGTTGGGTACGAGCAGTACTTC.

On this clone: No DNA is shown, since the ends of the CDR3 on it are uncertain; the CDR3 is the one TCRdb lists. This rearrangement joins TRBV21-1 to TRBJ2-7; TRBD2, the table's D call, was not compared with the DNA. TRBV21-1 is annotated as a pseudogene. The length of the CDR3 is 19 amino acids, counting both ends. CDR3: CASSKVQTVASGTPYEQYF.